Presented here are 21 T cell receptor beta chains from one specimen sequenced in a study of early T cells in non-severe SARS-CoV-2 infection. TCRdb reprocessed the 5' RACE reads via MiXCR and lists one record per CDR3 protein. This table has around 82,000 distinct CDR3 sequences, about 11% appearing once. Sequencing was carried out using whole blood. These receptors were taken from an adult who was a healthcare worker with PCR-confirmed SARS-CoV-2 infection or an uninfected control (not recorded which).

This clonotype came up a few times. This chain links TRBV6-5 with TRBJ1-2, with D maybe TRBD1 (6 bases). The CDR3 sequence is 12 residues long. CDR1 and CDR2 from the germline V gene are MNHEY and SVGAGI. V shed 11 bases and J shed 2 bases, with 12 bases lying between them. The CDR3 DNA is TGTGCCGTTCAAACAGGGAACTATGGCTACACCTTC. This encodes CAVQTGNYGYTF.

The V gene is TRBV29-1, the J gene TRBJ2-1, with 7 bases fitting TRBD1. The CDR3 has 11 amino acids. V lost 6 bases to trimming and J lost 7 bases; unmatched junction nucleotides: 3. CDR1 is SQVTM and CDR2 is ANQGSEA in the germline V gene. This chain's CDR3 is CSVGQVNEQFF. The DNA of the CDR3 is TGCAGCGTCGGACAGGTTAATGAGCAGTTCTTC.

Ten or more counts support this clonotype. The chain couples TRBV6-1 to TRBJ2-2, with TRBD2 matching 9 bases. The trim removed 1 base at V and 7 bases at J, leaving 4 bases unmatched. CDR3 length: 15 residues. Germline V gives CDR1 MNHNS, CDR2 SASEGT. Here the CDR3 reads CASSEGTSDLGELFF. CDR3 DNA: TGTGCCAGCAGTGAAGGGACTAGCGACCTCGGGGAGCTGTTTTTT.

This clonotype has a handful of counts. The chain links TRBV3-1 to TRBJ1-6, with D unclear. Trimming took off 3 bases at V and 4 bases at J, with 7 bases between the two ends. CDR1 LGHDT and CDR2 YNNKEL come from the germline V gene (reference sequence). This CDR3 has 14 amino acids. CDR3 sequence reads: CASSQTEYNSPLHF. The CDR3 nucleotides are TGTGCCAGCAGCCAGACGGAGTATAATTCACCCCTCCACTTT.

Worth noting for this clonotype: A read error may explain this, as a much larger clone is one base away. The chain links TRBV10-3 to TRBJ2-3; D is perhaps TRBD2 (7 bases). From germline, CDR1 is ENHRY and CDR2 SYGVKD. V lost 7 bases and J 1 base, leaving 18 bases between the germline ends. CDR3 length: 16 amino acids. CDR3 in amino acids: CAITRVGGPGTDTQYF. The CDR3 DNA sequence: TGTGCCATCACCAGAGTGGGGGGGCCTGGCACAGATACGCAGTATTTT.

A remark on this clonotype: This clone may be a read error of a much larger clone one base away. V is TRBV12-3 or TRBV12-4 and J is TRBJ1-3; D is possibly TRBD1 (6 bases). The CDR3 has 14 residues. CDR3 protein: CTSPDSSSGNTIYF. Here the CDR3 DNA reads TGTACCAGTCCGGACAGCAGCTCTGGAAACACCATATATTTT.

This clonotype was recorded many times. V gene TRBV6-6 combines with J gene TRBJ1-2, with D perhaps matching TRBD1 (6 bases). V shed 2 bases and J shed 9 bases, with 16 bases lying between them. Germline assignment: CDR1 MNHNY and CDR2 SVGAGI (reference sequence). This CDR3 comprises 14 residues. The DNA of the CDR3 is TGTGCCAGCAGTTACGGACAGCCCTCTAGTCGCTACACCTTC. Residues: CASSYGQPSSRYTF.

In this sample, this clonotype turned up many times. This chain connects TRBV6-1 to TRBJ2-3; 8 bases match TRBD2. This CDR3 is built from 13 residues. CDR1 is MNHNS and CDR2 is SASEGT in the germline V gene. After removal of 6 bases from V and 3 bases from J, the junction contained 2 bases not matched to a gene. CDR3 bases: TGTGCCAGCAGCGGGGGGGCAACAGATACGCAGTATTTT. Translation gives CASSGGATDTQYF.

V usage is TRBV25-1 and J usage is TRBJ2-1, with TRBD2 identical over 8 bases. The germline CDR1 and CDR2 sequences are MGHDK and SYGVNS. This CDR3 comprises 18 residues. V dropped 6 bases and J dropped 4; count of bases not matched to a gene: 17. CDR3 bases: TGTGCCAGCAGGGCCTCCTCCGGGGGGGCCATCGAGTACAATGAGCAGTTCTTC. As protein: CASRASSGGAIEYNEQFF.

This clonotype has more than one count but fewer than ten. This sequence joins TRBV29-1 and TRBJ2-3, with D tentatively TRBD1 or TRBD2 (5 bases each). This CDR3 spans 13 amino acids. With 6 bases removed from V and 0 bases from J, the gap between germline ends came to 10 bases. CDR1 and CDR2 from the germline V gene are SQVTM and ANQGSEA. For the CDR3, the DNA is TGCAGCGTGGGACCCCGGAGCACAGATACGCAGTATTTT. This translates into CSVGPRSTDTQYF.

The chain joins TRBV11-2 to TRBJ2-7; D possibly corresponds to TRBD1 (6 bases). The germline CDR1 and CDR2 sequences are SGHAT and FQNNGV. The CDR3 is made up of 12 amino acids. Trimming cost V 5 bases and J 4 bases, with 9 bases left between them. The CDR3 reads CASSPGQYEQYF. The CDR3 DNA is TGTGCCAGCAGCCCCGGACAGTACGAGCAGTACTTC.

This clonotype came up a few times. The CDR3 protein is CASSLTGTGNQPQHF. In DNA form, the CDR3 reads TGTGCCAGCAGCTTAACGGGGACTGGAAATCAGCCCCAGCATTTT. The chain combines TRBV7-2 with TRBJ1-5, with D possibly matching TRBD1 (5 bases). Germline V gene data show CDR1 as SGHTA and CDR2 as FQGNSA. V was pared by 2 bases and J by 4 bases, with 12 bases between. CDR3 length equals 15 residues.

This clonotype was seen more than once but under ten times. This rearrangement joins TRBV6-1 to TRBJ2-7, with D possibly called TRBD1 or TRBD2 (7 bases each). CDR1 is MNHNS and CDR2 is SASEGT in the germline V gene. This CDR3 region has 13 residues. Trimming left V 6 bases short and J 2 bases short, with 11 bases between. CDR3 region: CASRAGQTYEQYF. The CDR3 nucleotides read TGTGCCAGCAGAGCGGGACAGACCTACGAGCAGTACTTC.

This clonotype was observed a few times. The V gene is TRBV12-3 or TRBV12-4, the J gene TRBJ2-1; D uncertain. This CDR3 is 12 amino acids long. Trimming took off 7 bases at V and 2 bases at J, with 6 bases between the two ends. Written as DNA, the CDR3 is TGTGCCAGCACCGGCCCCTACAATGAGCAGTTCTTC. It specifies CASTGPYNEQFF.

J is TRBJ2-4 and V is TRBV15, with TRBD1 as a possible D gene (8 bases). Trimming shortened V by 3 bases and J by 7 bases, and 19 bases separated the two germline ends. The CDR3 covers 16 residues. The V gene's germline CDR1 is LNHNV and CDR2 YYDKDF (reference sequence). The CDR3 DNA is TGTGCCACCAGCAGGGGGACAGGCCCAGCGGGGAACATTCAGTACTTC. Translated, it gives CATSRGTGPAGNIQYF.

This clonotype was recorded many times. The gene calls are TRBV20-1 and TRBJ2-1, with TRBD2 matching 7 bases. V trimming: 5 bases; J trimming: 6 bases; junction bases outside the gene matches: 10. The CDR3 contains 14 residues. The germline V gene encodes CDR1 DFQATT and CDR2 SNEGSKA (reference sequence). The CDR3 sequence: CSAAPGGGFNEQFF. As DNA, the CDR3 is TGCAGTGCTGCCCCGGGGGGAGGGTTCAATGAGCAGTTCTTC.

With respect to this clonotype: This could be a read error, since a much larger clone is one nucleotide away. The final CDR3 position lacks the conserved phenylalanine or tryptophan, pointing to a likely read error. This sequence joins TRBV5-6 and TRBJ1-4; a weak D match, TRBD1 (5 bases). The CDR3 is 12 amino acids. Trimming took off 3 bases at V and 7 bases at J, with 7 bases between the two ends. The germline gives CDR1 SGHDT, CDR2 YYEEEE. CDR3 DNA: TGTGCCAGCAGCTGGGACGGTGAAAAACTGTTTTAT. It translates to CASSWDGEKLFY.

This clonotype was recorded a few times. V and J are TRBV2 and TRBJ2-5, with unresolved D. CDR1 and CDR2 (germline): SNHLY, FYNNEI. The CDR3 extends over 16 amino acids. Trimming left V 7 bases short and J 4 bases short, with 22 bases between. In DNA form, the CDR3 reads TGTGCCAGCAAAAACAGCAAGTCTCTCTTTGGAGAGACCCAGTACTTC. Translated, it gives CASKNSKSLFGETQYF.

This clonotype appeared many times. The rearrangement uses TRBV2 and TRBJ2-7; weak D call: TRBD1 (6 bases). The CDR3 has 17 amino acids. V was shortened by 0 bases and J by 2 bases, with 17 bases between the two germline ends. Germline V gene sequence: CDR1 SNHLY, CDR2 FYNNEI. CDR3 sequence reads: CASSEALQGTAPYEQYF. For the CDR3, the DNA is TGTGCCAGCAGTGAAGCACTTCAGGGGACGGCCCCCTACGAGCAGTACTTC.

The J gene is TRBJ2-1, the V gene TRBV11-3; D remains ambiguous. From germline, CDR1 is SGHNT and CDR2 YENEEA. V lost 0 bases to trimming and J lost 7 bases, with 10 bases between them. The CDR3 totals 14 residues. CDR3 sequence reads: CASSLDVSGNEQFF. CDR3 nucleotide sequence: TGTGCCAGCAGCTTAGATGTAAGTGGGAATGAGCAGTTCTTC.

The chain links TRBV24-1 to TRBJ2-7; D is unresolved. The CDR3 is made up of 13 amino acids. CDR1 is KGHDR and CDR2 is SFDVKD in the germline V gene. The ends were cut back, 5 bases at V and 4 bases at J, with 11 bases in the middle. The CDR3 DNA reads TGTGCCACCAGTGGCTCATACTCTTACGAGCAGTACTTC. Translated, it gives CATSGSYSYEQYF.